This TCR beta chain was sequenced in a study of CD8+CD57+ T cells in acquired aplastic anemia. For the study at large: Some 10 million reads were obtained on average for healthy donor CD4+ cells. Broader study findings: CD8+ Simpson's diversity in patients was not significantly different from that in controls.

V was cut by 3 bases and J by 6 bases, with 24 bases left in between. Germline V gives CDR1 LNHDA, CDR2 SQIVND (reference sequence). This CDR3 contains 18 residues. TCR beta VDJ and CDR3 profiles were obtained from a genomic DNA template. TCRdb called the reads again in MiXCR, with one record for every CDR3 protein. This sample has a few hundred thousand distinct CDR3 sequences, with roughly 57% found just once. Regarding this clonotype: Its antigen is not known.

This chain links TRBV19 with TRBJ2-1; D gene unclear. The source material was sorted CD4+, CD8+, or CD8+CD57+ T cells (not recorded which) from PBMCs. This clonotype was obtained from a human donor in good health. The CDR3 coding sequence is TGTGCCAGTAGTATGAGCAGCGTTGAAGATGCTGGGGTCAATGAGCAGTTCTTC. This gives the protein CASSMSSVEDAGVNEQFF.